A single sample gave rise to the 19 T cell receptor beta chains below, sequenced in a study of cytomegalovirus exposure and HLA in healthy donors. The primer mix had 60 Vbeta and 13 Jbeta primers. Profiled with immunoSEQ multiplex PCR; TCRdb holds only in-frame clones, not every one. The sample has some 170,000 clones, around 76% seen once. The specimen sequenced was PBMCs. These receptors came from a woman in her thirties or forties in good health and CMV-seronegative.

This clone has a single count. The V and J genes are TRBV30 and TRBJ1-5, with D unclear. This CDR3 contains 12 residues. Trimming removed 3 bases from V and 11 bases from J, with 14 bases in between. The germline V gene has CDR1 GTSNPN and CDR2 SVGIG (reference sequence). The chain's CDR3 is CAWSFSERAQHF. The CDR3, as DNA: TGTGCCTGGAGCTTTTCGGAGCGGGCCCAGCATTTT.

This chain links TRBV19 with TRBJ1-1; D uncertain. Per the germline V gene, CDR1 is LNHDA and CDR2 is SQIVND (reference sequence). The CDR3 spans 11 residues. V was trimmed by 3 bases and J by 5 bases, leaving 4 bases between them. The CDR3 protein is CASSMRTEAFF. CDR3 in DNA: TGTGCCAGTAGTATGAGAACTGAAGCTTTCTTT.

For the CDR3, the DNA is TGTGCCAGCAGCTTAAGTCGGGTCACCGGGGAGCTGTTTTTT. Protein: CASSLSRVTGELFF. The rearrangement uses TRBV7-6 and TRBJ2-2; D not resolved. Looked up from germline, CDR1 is SGHVS and CDR2 is FNYEAQ. The CDR3 loop spans 14 amino acids. The V end lost 2 bases, the J end lost 4 bases, and 8 bases lay between the germline ends.

This chain uses TRBV27 with TRBJ2-5; D remains ambiguous. Trimming cost V 2 bases and J 5 bases, with 9 bases left between them. CDR1 MNHEY and CDR2 SMNVEV come from the germline V gene (reference sequence). CDR3 length: 13 residues. This CDR3 is CASSLRSEETQYF. The DNA of the CDR3 is TGTGCCAGCAGTTTACGGTCGGAGGAGACCCAGTACTTC.

This sequence joins TRBV12-5 and TRBJ2-3; D remains ambiguous. Trimming shortened V by 7 bases and J by 4 bases, and 6 bases separated the two germline ends. CDR1 LGHNT and CDR2 FRNRAP come from the germline V gene. This CDR3 is 11 amino acids long. CDR3 amino acids: CASAWPDTQYF. The CDR3 DNA reads as TGTGCTAGTGCATGGCCAGATACGCAGTATTTT.

The chain employs TRBV28 and TRBJ2-1; TRBD2 aligns across 10 bases. Germline V gene lookup returns CDR1 MDHEN and CDR2 SYDVKM. This CDR3 comprises 15 residues. V was clipped by 5 bases and J by 7 bases; unmatched bases: 8. The CDR3 sequence: CASSLLAGVENEQFF. Here the CDR3 DNA reads TGTGCCAGCAGTCTTCTAGCGGGAGTAGAGAATGAGCAGTTCTTC. Based on the CDR3 plus reference TRBV28 and TRBJ2-1, the full variable domain is DVKVTQSSRYLVKRTGEKVFLECVQDMDHENMFWYRQDPGLGLRLIYFSYDVKMKEKGDIPEGYSVSREKKERFSLILESASTNQTSMYLCASSLLAGVENEQFFGPGTRLTVL.

The rearrangement joins TRBV7-2 to TRBJ2-2; no clear D. The CDR3 is 14 amino acids. Deletions cut 4 bases from V and 6 bases from J, with 12 bases between. Germline V lookup: CDR1 SGHTA, CDR2 FQGNSA. Here the CDR3 DNA reads TGTGCCAGCAGCTATGAAGGTCTAGCCGGGGAGCTGTTTTTT. This sequence encodes CASSYEGLAGELFF.

This sequence joins TRBV5-5 and TRBJ1-1, with D maybe TRBD1 (5 bases). Trimming took off 0 bases at V and 5 bases at J, with 8 bases between the two ends. CDR3 length: 13 amino acids. CDR1 is SGHKS, CDR2 YYEKEE, per germline (reference sequence). CDR3 bases: TGTGCCAGCAGCTTGGGGGGGGAGACTGAAGCTTTCTTT. It yields the protein CASSLGGETEAFF.

This clone was recorded once. The V and J genes are TRBV28 and TRBJ2-7, with D possibly TRBD2 on 5 matching bases. Germline lookup yields CDR1 MDHEN and CDR2 SYDVKM. The CDR3 length is 15 residues. Trimming removed 2 bases at V and 6 bases at J, with 17 bases between. The CDR3 sequence: CASSLGASPKSEQYF. The CDR3 bases are TGTGCCAGCAGTTTAGGTGCTAGCCCAAAAAGCGAGCAGTACTTC.

This chain joins TRBV6-1 and TRBJ2-5; D possibly corresponds to TRBD2 (6 bases). From germline, CDR1 is MNHNS and CDR2 SASEGT. Trimming removed 4 bases at V and 1 base at J, with 13 bases between. This CDR3 is built from 15 residues. The CDR3 sequence: CASSGLGARQETQYF. The CDR3 DNA is TGTGCCAGCAGTGGACTAGGGGCGCGCCAAGAGACCCAGTACTTC.

J is TRBJ1-5 and V is TRBV12-2; the DNA was not compared with TRBD1, the D call given in the table. TRBV12-2 is a pseudogene segment. This CDR3 is 16 amino acids long. CDR3 loop: CASRRNFRGKYQPQHF. The CDR3 DNA reads as TGTGCAAGTCGCCGCAACTTCAGGGGAAAGTATCAGCCCCAGCATTTT.

Of note for this clone: Germline and junction disagree at one end, which may indicate a read error. The chain carries TRBV7-7 and TRBJ1-1; TRBD1 is a possible D gene (6 bases). This CDR3 region has 14 residues. CDR1 and CDR2 from the germline V gene are SSHAT and FNYEAQ (reference sequence). The chain's CDR3 is CASRPYRTDTEAFF. For the CDR3, the DNA is TGTGCTAGCAGACCCTATAGGACAGACACTGAAGCTTTCTTT.

The chain is built from TRBV5-1 and TRBJ1-2; D is perhaps TRBD1 (6 bases). This CDR3 comprises 16 residues. Trimming cost V 4 bases and J 9 bases, with 25 bases left between them. Germline values: CDR1 SGHRS, CDR2 YFSETQ. The CDR3 DNA follows: TGCGCCAGCAGCGGAGAGAGCCGGGACATTAGGCTTAGCTACACCTTC. This translates into CASSGESRDIRLSYTF. Full variable domain (outside the CDR3, taken from reference TRBV5-1 and TRBJ1-2): KAGVTQTPRYLIKTRGQQVTLSCSPISGHRSVSWYQQTPGQGLQFLFEYFSETQRNKGNFPGRFSGRQFSNSRSEMNVSTLELGDSALYLCASSGESRDIRLSYTFGSGTRLTVV.

The CDR3 region is CASRRLAGNTGELFF. The CDR3 DNA reads TGTGCCAGCAGGAGACTAGCGGGTAACACCGGGGAGCTGTTTTTT. The chain has TRBV6-1 and TRBJ2-2; 10 nucleotides align to TRBD2. The V segment lost 6 bases and the J segment 2 bases; nucleotides outside the gene matches: 3. Germline V lookup: CDR1 MNHNS, CDR2 SASEGT. The CDR3 loop spans 15 amino acids.

The V and J genes are TRBV7-3 and TRBJ2-1, with D unclear. In germline, CDR1 is SGHTA, CDR2 FQGTGA. The CDR3 totals 17 residues. Between the trimmed V and J ends, which lost 4 bases and 2 bases, there was a span of 18 bases. CDR3 in amino acids: CASSSQPIGLTYNEQFF. The CDR3 nucleotides are TGTGCCAGCAGCTCTCAACCCATTGGCCTTACCTACAATGAGCAGTTCTTC. The full variable domain, completed using reference TRBV7-3 and TRBJ2-1, is GAGVSQTPSNKVTEKGKYVELRCDPISGHTALYWYRQSLGQGPEFLIYFQGTGAADDSGLPNDRFFAVRPEGSVSTLKIQRTERGDSAVYLCASSSQPIGLTYNEQFFGPGTRLTVL.

This rearrangement joins TRBV5-1 to TRBJ1-1; no reliable D call. V was shortened by 5 bases and J by 0 bases, with 11 bases between the two germline ends. The CDR3 runs 14 residues. Germline V gene lookup returns CDR1 SGHRS and CDR2 YFSETQ. CDR3 region: CASSGGLMNTEAFF. Here the CDR3 DNA reads TGCGCCAGCAGTGGTGGACTTATGAACACTGAAGCTTTCTTT.

This chain joins TRBV13 and TRBJ2-7; the match to TRBD2 covers 10 bases. J lost 3 bases, V lost 2 bases, and 4 bases had no gene match. The CDR3 consists of 15 residues. The germline V gene encodes CDR1 PRHDT and CDR2 FYEKMQ (reference sequence). CDR3 region: CASSLRTSGNYEQYF. The CDR3 DNA reads as TGTGCCAGCAGCTTAAGAACTAGCGGGAACTACGAGCAGTACTTC.

The chain employs TRBV27 and TRBJ2-7; TRBD2 matches at 7 bases. The V gene end was trimmed by 3 bases and the J gene end by 5 bases; junction bases not matched to a gene: 7. Germline V gives CDR1 MNHEY, CDR2 SMNVEV (reference sequence). CDR3 length: 14 amino acids. The CDR3 DNA reads as TGTGCCAGCAGTTTGTCAGCGGGAATTAACGAGCAGTACTTC. As protein: CASSLSAGINEQYF.

V is TRBV18 and J is TRBJ1-3, with a tentative D call TRBD1 (6 bases). Germline CDR1 reads KGHSH; CDR2 reads LQKENI. The CDR3 runs to 16 residues. Trimming removed 3 bases from V and 2 bases from J, with 14 bases in between. CDR3 in DNA: TGTGCCAGCTCACCTATTATCGGGACAACTGGAAACACCATATATTTT. This codes for CASSPIIGTTGNTIYF.